This T cell receptor (beta chain) was sequenced in a study of vaccination effects on CD4 cells after COVID-19. Between the trimmed V and J ends, which lost 10 bases and 0 bases, there was a span of 11 bases. Germline CDR1 reads SGDLS; CDR2 reads YYNGEE. CDR3 length: 13 amino acids. Sequencing was performed with immunoSEQ multiplex PCR; in TCRdb, only in-frame clones are kept and a portion is missing. The sample lists more than 40,000 clones, roughly 82% occurring once. Sequencing was preceded by expansion of antigen-specific CD4+ T cells with viral peptide pools in the ViraFEST assay. Once cultured for roughly ten days, the cells underwent separation to obtain CD4+ T cells. The healthy vaccine recipients, who had no prior SARS-CoV-2 infection, showed negative nucleocapsid antibodies. This clone was recorded only once. No antigen is known for it.

V usage is TRBV9 and J usage is TRBJ1-3; D ambiguous. The source was CD4+ T cells from PBMCs cultured with HCoV-NL63 spike peptides, collected before COVID-19 vaccination. This TCR was sampled from a human donor who received a COVID-19 vaccine. DNA of the CDR3: TGTGCCTCTGCCGGTGTCTCTGGAAACACCATATATTTT. Amino acids: CASAGVSGNTIYF.